This TCR beta chain came from a study of vaccination and CD4 T cells after COVID-19. About the research overall: Post-COVID specimens were obtained a median 101 days after diagnosis (range 35 to 161).

The treatment denotes: approximately 9-day PBMC culture with coronavirus spike peptide pools or control peptides (ViraFEST assay). Before TCRs were sequenced, ViraFEST expanded antigen-specific T cells with peptide pools. About this clonotype itself: Its antigen is still unknown.

V lost 3 bases and J lost 1, with 8 bases in between. Germline lookup yields CDR1 SGHAT and CDR2 FQDESV (reference sequence). CDR3 length equals 14 residues. Regarding the study as a whole: In median terms, SARS-CoV-2-reactive clonotypes went from about 20 to 38, a nonsignificant rise.

An Oncomine TCR Beta short-read assay was used to sequence the DNA from cultured CD4+ T cells. TCRdb processed the PCR reads anew with MiXCR; each CDR3 protein has one entry. This sample carries around 20,000 distinct CDR3 sequences, around 50% of them seen once, and the ten largest clones take about 5.4%. The sequence derives from a human donor who had recovered from COVID-19. The rearrangement uses TRBV11-1 and TRBJ2-3; no reliable D call. Sequencing used CD4+ T cells from blood, cultured in vitro. CDR3 DNA sequence: TGTGCCAGCAGCTTGGACCGTGGCACAGATACGCAGTATTTT. It yields the protein CASSLDRGTDTQYF.